One sample yielded the 30 T cell receptor beta chains listed below, sequenced in a study of beta chain features in type 1 diabetes. Expressed TCRB transcripts were sequenced, since all the RNA that had been isolated was reverse transcribed. The method was immunoSEQ multiplex PCR; TCRdb's version includes in-frame clones alone and lacks a portion of them. The sample lists 130,000 to 150,000 clones, about a tenth seen once, with 0.68% in the top ten. Sequences were obtained from central memory CD4+ T cells from blood. Source of these receptors: a man in his late teens or twenties in good health.

The V call is TRBV29-1, the J call TRBJ2-2; 7 nucleotides agree with TRBD1. CDR1 is SQVTM, CDR2 ANQGSEA, per germline. The CDR3 consists of 15 residues. Losses at the gene ends were 5 bases for V and 1 base for J; bases not matched to a gene: 7. CDR3 sequence: CSVQTGQKNTGELFF. CDR3 bases: TGCAGCGTTCAAACGGGACAGAAGAACACCGGGGAGCTGTTTTTT.

The DNA for the CDR3 is TGTGCCAGCAGCTTAGGCGGGGCGGGGGAGACCCAGTACTTC. Residues: CASSLGGAGETQYF. The genes are TRBV7-7 and TRBJ2-5; a possible D gene is TRBD2 (6 bases). Germline assignment: CDR1 SSHAT and CDR2 FNYEAQ (reference sequence). The CDR3 has 14 amino acids. Trimming took 1 base from V and 5 from J, leaving 11 bases between them.

This clone has just a few counts. The chain uses TRBV10-3 and TRBJ2-1; maybe TRBD2 (5 bases). V dropped 2 bases and J dropped 0 bases, with 8 bases sitting between them. This CDR3 is built from 15 residues. The germline CDR1 and CDR2 sequences are ENHRY and SYGVKD. The CDR3 DNA reads as TGTGCCATCAGTGAGATAGCGAGCTCCTACAATGAGCAGTTCTTC. It is translated as CAISEIASSYNEQFF.

This clone came up a few times. The CDR3 reads CASSVVRDIPHSGANVLTF. CDR3 nucleotides: TGTGCCAGCAGCGTAGTGAGGGACATTCCTCACTCTGGGGCCAACGTCCTGACTTTC. The chain employs TRBV9 and TRBJ2-6, with D possibly TRBD1 on 6 matching bases. From germline, CDR1 is SGDLS and CDR2 YYNGEE. The CDR3 spans 19 residues. V lost 0 bases, J lost 0 bases, and 16 bases lay in between.

This clone was detected only a few times. The rearrangement links TRBV7-9 to TRBJ2-7; D remains ambiguous. The CDR3 consists of 15 residues. V was pared by 5 bases and J by 1 base, with 15 bases between. The germline V gene encodes CDR1 SEHNR and CDR2 FQNEAQ (reference sequence). This CDR3 is CASSTSSPGSYEQYF. CDR3 coding DNA: TGTGCCAGCAGCACCTCGAGTCCCGGGTCCTACGAGCAGTACTTC.

Remarks on this clone: Other DNA sequences in this sample translate to the same CDR3. The genes are TRBV18 and TRBJ2-2, with 8 bases identical to TRBD1. This CDR3 has 14 residues. V gave up 2 bases and J gave up 6 bases; unmatched junction bases: 2. CDR1 is KGHSH and CDR2 is LQKENI in the germline V gene. The CDR3 spells CASSPGQGSGELFF. The CDR3 DNA follows: TGTGCCAGCTCACCAGGACAGGGTTCCGGGGAGCTGTTTTTT.

The chain employs TRBV7-2 and TRBJ1-4, with D possibly being TRBD1 (5 bases). CDR1 is SGHTA and CDR2 is FQGNSA in the germline V gene. V was clipped by 3 bases and J by 4 bases, with 15 bases between them. CDR3 size: 16 residues. CDR3 sequence reads: CASSFPSAGGNEKLFF. As DNA, the CDR3 is TGTGCCAGCAGCTTCCCCTCGGCGGGGGGTAATGAAAAACTGTTTTTT. The variable domain in full, completed from reference TRBV7-2 and TRBJ1-4, reads GAGVSQSPSNKVTEKGKDVELRCDPISGHTALYWYRQSLGQGLEFLIYFQGNSAPDKSGLPSDRFSAERTGGSVSTLTIQRTQQEDSAVYLCASSFPSAGGNEKLFFGSGTQLSVL.

The chain employs TRBV2 and TRBJ2-3; TRBD1 might be the D (6 bases). The CDR3 sequence is 14 residues long. Trimming left V 1 base short and J 5 bases short, with 10 bases between. CDR1 and CDR2 (germline): SNHLY, FYNNEI. Here the CDR3 reads CASSEGGRGDTQYF. The CDR3 DNA reads as TGTGCCAGCAGTGAAGGGGGGCGCGGAGATACGCAGTATTTT.

This clone was observed a few times. The chain combines TRBV7-2 with TRBJ2-5; TRBD1 matches 7 bases. V shed 5 bases, J shed 0 bases, and the junction held 3 bases outside the gene matches. The CDR3 extends over 14 amino acids. The germline V gene encodes CDR1 SGHTA and CDR2 FQGNSA. The CDR3 spells CASSQQGNQETQYF. The CDR3 DNA sequence: TGTGCCAGCAGCCAACAGGGGAACCAAGAGACCCAGTACTTC. Full variable domain (rest looked up from reference TRBV7-2 and TRBJ2-5): GAGVSQSPSNKVTEKGKDVELRCDPISGHTALYWYRQSLGQGLEFLIYFQGNSAPDKSGLPSDRFSAERTGGSVSTLTIQRTQQEDSAVYLCASSQQGNQETQYFGPGTRLLVL.

This clone appeared many times. This chain uses TRBV5-4 with TRBJ2-1; possibly TRBD1 for D (5 bases). The germline V gene has CDR1 SGHNT and CDR2 YYREEE (reference sequence). The CDR3 covers 12 residues. The V and J ends lost 3 bases and 7 bases respectively, with 8 bases between them. CDR3 loop: CASSSQGNEQFF. In DNA, the CDR3 is TGTGCCAGCAGCTCGCAGGGTAATGAGCAGTTCTTC. Based on the CDR3 plus reference TRBV5-4 and TRBJ2-1, the full variable domain is ETGVTQSPTHLIKTRGQQVTLRCSSQSGHNTVSWYQQALGQGPQFIFQYYREEENGRGNFPPRFSGLQFPNYSSELNVNALELDDSALYLCASSSQGNEQFFGPGTRLTVL.

The gene calls are TRBV19 and TRBJ2-7; 8 bases are shared with TRBD1. CDR1 and CDR2 from the germline V gene are LNHDA and SQIVND (reference sequence). CDR3 size: 15 residues. J was trimmed by 2 bases and V by 4 bases; bases with no gene match: 7. The DNA of the CDR3 is TGTGCCAGTAGTACTGGACAGGGATTAACCTACGAGCAGTACTTC. Its translation is CASSTGQGLTYEQYF.

This clone occurred a few times. The rearrangement uses TRBV5-6 and TRBJ2-5; 14 bases are a match to TRBD2. V gave up 5 bases and J gave up 0 bases; unmatched junction bases: 3. CDR3 length: 16 residues. Germline V gene data show CDR1 as SGHDT and CDR2 as YYEEEE. The DNA for the CDR3 is TGTGCCAGCAGACGGACTAGCGGGGGGTACCAAGAGACCCAGTACTTC. This sequence encodes CASRRTSGGYQETQYF.

V and J are TRBV5-4 and TRBJ1-2, with 9 positions matching TRBD1. The germline V gene encodes CDR1 SGHNT and CDR2 YYREEE (reference sequence). Trimming cost V 3 bases and J 8 bases; bases outside gene matches: 8. The CDR3 covers 14 residues. In DNA, the CDR3 is TGTGCCAGCAGCTCGGACAGGGGTCACTGGGGCTACACCTTC. Protein product: CASSSDRGHWGYTF. The full variable domain, completed using reference TRBV5-4 and TRBJ1-2, is ETGVTQSPTHLIKTRGQQVTLRCSSQSGHNTVSWYQQALGQGPQFIFQYYREEENGRGNFPPRFSGLQFPNYSSELNVNALELDDSALYLCASSSDRGHWGYTFGSGTRLTVV.

The J gene is TRBJ1-4, the V gene TRBV7-3; no firm D call. Trimming shortened V by 4 bases and J by 8 bases, and 11 bases separated the two germline ends. The CDR3 contains 13 residues. Germline CDR1 is SGHTA and CDR2 is FQGTGA. The CDR3, as DNA: TGTGCCAGCAGCTCGAACCCCGGGGAAAAACTGTTTTTT. Its translation: CASSSNPGEKLFF.

The sample holds a few counts of this clone. This chain uses TRBV9 with TRBJ1-1; D remains ambiguous. Germline lookup yields CDR1 SGDLS and CDR2 YYNGEE. Trimming took 4 bases from V and 6 from J, leaving 10 bases between them. This CDR3 region has 12 residues. DNA of the CDR3: TGTGCCAGCAGCCCGCACGAGGCTGAAGCTTTCTTT. The encoded protein is CASSPHEAEAFF. Full variable domain (outside the CDR3, taken from reference TRBV9 and TRBJ1-1): DSGVTQTPKHLITATGQRVTLRCSPRSGDLSVYWYQQSLDQGLQFLIQYYNGEERAKGNILERFSAQQFPDLHSELNLSSLELGDSALYFCASSPHEAEAFFGQGTRLTVV.

This clone was observed a handful of times. The chain uses TRBV7-9 and TRBJ2-7; D possibly corresponds to TRBD1 (6 bases). CDR1 and CDR2 from the germline V gene are SEHNR and FQNEAQ (reference sequence). The CDR3 sequence is 14 residues long. The ends were cut back, 3 bases at V and 3 bases at J, with 12 bases in the middle. The CDR3 region is CASSFGQGNYEQYF. DNA of the CDR3: TGTGCCAGCAGCTTTGGGCAGGGGAACTACGAGCAGTACTTC. Full variable domain (outside the CDR3, taken from reference TRBV7-9 and TRBJ2-7): DTGVSQNPRHKITKRGQNVTFRCDPISEHNRLYWYRQTLGQGPEFLTYFQNEAQLEKSRLLSDRFSAERPKGSFSTLEIQRTEQGDSAMYLCASSFGQGNYEQYFGPGTRLTVT.

In its sample, this clone was seen many times. This chain connects TRBV2 to TRBJ2-6; no clear D gene. The V end was cut by 6 bases, the J end by 0 bases, with 6 bases between. This CDR3 is 14 amino acids long. Germline-derived CDR1 and CDR2 are SNHLY and FYNNEI. The CDR3 loop reads CASRRSSGANVLTF. CDR3 bases: TGTGCCAGCAGGCGAAGCTCTGGGGCCAACGTCCTGACTTTC.

This clone turned up a few times. The chain has TRBV7-9 and TRBJ1-1, with 8 bases matching TRBD1. The CDR3 totals 14 residues. J was trimmed by 4 bases and V by 5 bases; bases with no gene match: 6. Germline CDR1 is SEHNR and CDR2 is FQNEAQ (reference sequence). In nucleotides, the CDR3 is TGTGCCAGCAGCGGGGGACAGGCCTTCACTGAAGCTTTCTTT. Translating it yields CASSGGQAFTEAFF.

The chain links TRBV7-2 to TRBJ1-5; D is undetermined. V was shortened by 4 bases and J by 1 base, with 17 bases between the two germline ends. The CDR3 loop spans 17 amino acids. The germline V gene has CDR1 SGHTA and CDR2 FQGNSA. The CDR3 sequence: CASSSIYTRSSNQPQHF. CDR3 DNA sequence: TGTGCCAGCAGCTCAATTTACACCCGTTCGAGCAATCAGCCCCAGCATTTT.

This chain links TRBV15 with TRBJ2-5; TRBD2 might be the D (6 bases). The CDR3 has 14 residues. The germline gives CDR1 LNHNV, CDR2 YYDKDF (reference sequence). V gave up 0 bases and J gave up 6 bases, with 11 bases separating them. Written as DNA, the CDR3 is TGTGCCACCAGCAGAGATGGGGGGTCGAAGACCCAGTACTTC. It is translated as CATSRDGGSKTQYF.

The chain couples TRBV30 to TRBJ1-2, with a weak D call TRBD1 (6 bases). Germline CDR1 GTSNPN, CDR2 SVGIG (reference sequence). This CDR3 has 12 residues. The V end lost 5 bases, the J end lost 8 bases, and 15 bases lay between the germline ends. The CDR3 is CAWELDRRGYTF. CDR3 bases: TGTGCCTGGGAGCTGGACAGAAGGGGCTACACCTTC.

This clone was seen more than once but under ten times. The V call is TRBV28, the J call TRBJ1-4, with 10 bases lining up with TRBD1. The CDR3 totals 14 residues. The germline V gene has CDR1 MDHEN and CDR2 SYDVKM. V trimming: 5 bases; J trimming: 8 bases; junction bases outside the gene matches: 5. CDR3 DNA: TGTGCCAGCAGTACCGGACAGGGGGTGGAAAAACTGTTTTTT. Amino acid sequence: CASSTGQGVEKLFF.

This clone turned up a few times. The V call is TRBV9, the J call TRBJ2-2; unclear D gene. Trimming took off 4 bases at V and 4 bases at J, with 8 bases between the two ends. Germline V lookup: CDR1 SGDLS, CDR2 YYNGEE. The CDR3 sequence is 13 residues long. CDR3 protein: CASSIYATGELFF. CDR3 DNA: TGTGCCAGCAGCATCTACGCCACCGGGGAGCTGTTTTTT. Combining the CDR3 with reference TRBV9 and TRBJ2-2 gives the whole variable domain DSGVTQTPKHLITATGQRVTLRCSPRSGDLSVYWYQQSLDQGLQFLIQYYNGEERAKGNILERFSAQQFPDLHSELNLSSLELGDSALYFCASSIYATGELFFGEGSRLTVL.

This clone has a handful of counts. This chain links TRBV14 with TRBJ2-1, with 9 bases aligning to TRBD2. The CDR3 length is 17 residues. Looked up from germline, CDR1 is SGHDN and CDR2 is FVKESK. V was clipped by 3 bases and J by 6 bases; unmatched bases: 12. CDR3 in amino acids: CASSQFPSPTSGNEQFF. The CDR3, as DNA: TGTGCCAGCAGCCAGTTCCCGTCCCCGACTAGCGGCAATGAGCAGTTCTTC.

This clone was detected a few times. The chain links TRBV7-2 to TRBJ1-2; D not certain. V was clipped by 5 bases and J by 6 bases, with 16 bases between them. This CDR3 is built from 14 residues. Germline CDR1 reads SGHTA; CDR2 reads FQGNSA. Here the CDR3 DNA reads TGTGCCAGCAGCACCAACACCGGGTTGCATGGCTACACCTTC. This sequence encodes CASSTNTGLHGYTF. The whole variable domain, filled in from reference TRBV7-2 and TRBJ1-2, reads GAGVSQSPSNKVTEKGKDVELRCDPISGHTALYWYRQSLGQGLEFLIYFQGNSAPDKSGLPSDRFSAERTGGSVSTLTIQRTQQEDSAVYLCASSTNTGLHGYTFGSGTRLTVV.

The chain links TRBV21-1 to TRBJ1-3; the table's D call, TRBD1, has no DNA check behind it. TRBV21-1 is a recognized pseudogene. The CDR3 totals 16 residues. The CDR3 DNA sequence: TGTGCCAGCAGCTCGAGACCGCAGGGGGCGAGGGTCACCATATATTTT. Its protein product is CASSSRPQGARVTIYF.

This sequence joins TRBV4-1 and TRBJ2-1, with D tentatively TRBD2 (7 bases). Between the trimmed V and J ends, which lost 4 bases and 7 bases, there was a span of 17 bases. This CDR3 has 15 amino acids. The germline V gene encodes CDR1 MGHRA and CDR2 YSYEKL. In DNA form, the CDR3 reads TGCGCCAGCAGCCCAGTAGGGGGGGCGAGAAATGAGCAGTTCTTC. It specifies CASSPVGGARNEQFF.

This clone was observed a handful of times. The chain employs TRBV27 and TRBJ1-1; 10 nucleotides align to TRBD1. V lost 1 base, J lost 4 bases, and 0 bases stayed unmatched. Germline loops: CDR1 MNHEY, CDR2 SMNVEV (reference sequence). The CDR3 runs to 14 residues. In nucleotides, the CDR3 is TGTGCCAGCAGTTTATGGACAGGGGGCACTGAAGCTTTCTTT. Translation: CASSLWTGGTEAFF.

This clone has more than one count but fewer than ten. This chain joins TRBV6-6 and TRBJ1-2; tentatively, D is TRBD1 (6 bases). This CDR3 contains 15 residues. V was pared by 7 bases and J by 2 bases, with 17 bases between. Germline V gives CDR1 MNHNY, CDR2 SVGAGI (reference sequence). The CDR3 loop is CASKRQETSNYGYTF. The CDR3, as DNA: TGTGCCAGCAAGAGACAGGAGACCTCGAACTATGGCTACACCTTC.

This clone was found many times. J is TRBJ2-7 and V is TRBV4-2; the D is unclear. V lost 3 bases and J 3 bases, leaving 3 bases between the germline ends. The CDR3 contains 11 residues. Germline CDR1 LGHNA, CDR2 YNFKEQ. CDR3 bases: TGTGCCAGCAGCCACCGCTACGAGCAGTACTTC. Residues: CASSHRYEQYF.